This is a list of T cell receptor beta chains from one sample in a study of T cells after yellow fever vaccination. MiXCR, applied by TCRdb to the 5' RACE reads, yields one record per CDR3 protein. Of about 260,000 distinct CDR3 sequences in the sample, over 10% were seen once. The sample was CD4+ T cells sorted from PBMCs, taken 45 days after the yellow fever booster vaccination. These receptors were obtained from a man aged 25-45 years who received the YFV17D yellow fever vaccine. Both conserved end residues are part of each CDR3. The order of the fields is D gene, clone size, V gene, J gene, CDR3 DNA, CDR3 protein. The D gene is left open where the match is weak. Some rows have no size entry. The others give once, few or many, or a class for an expanded clone.

.	.	TRBV30	TRBJ2-3	TGTGCCTGGACCATCCAGATCGGCGCAGATACGCAGTATTTT	CAWTIQIGADTQYF
TRBD2	.	TRBV5-1	TRBJ2-7	TGCGCCAGCAGTCCTAGTCTAGTAGCGGGAGGTACCTACGAGCAGTACTTC	CASSPSLVAGGTYEQYF
TRBD1	few	TRBV5-1	TRBJ2-7	TGCGCCAGCAGCTTGGACGGGACAGGGGACCGAACCGAGCAGTACTTC	CASSLDGTGDRTEQYF
.	.	TRBV6-2/TRBV6-3	TRBJ2-3	TGTGCCAGCAGCCCTACCCGTGGGGCGACGAGCACAGATACGCAGTATTTT	CASSPTRGATSTDTQYF
.	.	TRBV20-1	TRBJ2-7	TGCAGTGCTAGGCGGGTCCCCTACGAGCAGTACTTC	CSARRVPYEQYF
.	.	TRBV27	TRBJ2-7	TGTGCCAGCAGTCGCCTCGCGGTTGGGGAGCAGTACTTC	CASSRLAVGEQYF
TRBD2	few	TRBV27	TRBJ2-7	TGTGCCAGCAGTTTTTATGGCGGGAGGCGTCCCTACGAGCAGTACTTC	CASSFYGGRRPYEQYF
.	.	TRBV7-3	TRBJ1-1	TGTGCCAGCAGCTTAAGTGAGGTGGGCAGGGGAACTGAAGCTTTCTTT	CASSLSEVGRGTEAFF
.	.	TRBV20-1	TRBJ1-1	TGCAGTGCTAGAGAAGGGGGGATGATTACTGAAGCTTTCTTT	CSAREGGMITEAFF
TRBD1	.	TRBV7-2	TRBJ2-2	TGTGCCAGCAGAACCGGGACAGGGCGGACCGGGGAGCTGTTTTTT	CASRTGTGRTGELFF
TRBD2	.	TRBV6-2/TRBV6-3	TRBJ2-1	TGTGCCAGCAGTTATAGCGGGTTGTCCTACAATGAGCAGTTCTTC	CASSYSGLSYNEQFF
.	few	TRBV18	TRBJ2-4	TGTGCCAGCTCACCACCGGACGGGTTAGCCAAAAACATTCAGTACTTC	CASSPPDGLAKNIQYF
TRBD2	few	TRBV29-1	TRBJ2-1	TGCAGCGTTGTAACGCAAGGGGAGGGCCCCTACAATGAGCAGTTCTTC	CSVVTQGEGPYNEQFF
TRBD2	.	TRBV5-8	TRBJ2-3	TGTGCCAGCAGCTTTGGGACTAGCTTAGCAGATACGCAGTATTTT	CASSFGTSLADTQYF
.	many	TRBV7-2	TRBJ2-3	TGTGCCAGCAGCTCGCGCGGAGGGGGTGGTGCAGATACGCAGTATTTT	CASSSRGGGGADTQYF
TRBD1	.	TRBV5-1	TRBJ1-1	TGCGCCAGCAGCAGCAGGACAGGGAACACTGAAGCTTTCTTT	CASSSRTGNTEAFF
.	few	TRBV7-2	TRBJ2-7	TGTGCCAGCAGCTTAGGTTCAGGGAACTACGAGCAGTACTTC	CASSLGSGNYEQYF
.	few	TRBV20-1	TRBJ2-5	TGCAGTGCTAGAGGAATAGTAAGGGCTCAAGAGACCCAGTACTTC	CSARGIVRAQETQYF
.	few	TRBV20-1	TRBJ2-7	TGCAGTGCTAGAACGGGGAGAGGGTTTTACTTC	CSARTGRGFYF
.	.	TRBV20-1	TRBJ2-1	TGCAGTGCTAGTGTCCGGGGCCAGTACAATGAGCAGTTCTTC	CSASVRGQYNEQFF
.	.	TRBV6-2/TRBV6-3	TRBJ1-2	TGTGCCAGCAGTTCCTTCCGGGGCCATGGCTACACCTTC	CASSSFRGHGYTF